Given below is one TCR beta chain in context. This entry comes from a study of T cell responses to AZD1222 COVID-19 vaccine. Sequencing was performed with immunoSEQ multiplex PCR; in TCRdb, only in-frame clones are kept and a portion is missing. The table lists roughly 180,000 clones, 85% to 95% of them singletons, with roughly 8.4% in the top ten. The sequencing used peripheral blood, collected on day 0 of AZD1222 vaccination. The source is an adult in good health.

CDR3 DNA: TGTGCCAGCTTGCGAGGAAACACCATATATTTT. It translates to CASLRGNTIYF. The gene calls are TRBV6-5 and TRBJ1-3; D is unclear. There are 11 residues in the CDR3. V was clipped by 8 bases and J by 4 bases, with 6 bases between them. The germline gives CDR1 MNHEY, CDR2 SVGAGI.